A selection of T cell receptor beta chains follows, all from one sample in a study of T cell repertoires in cytomegalovirus infection. No antigen has been identified for these receptors. MiXCR, run by TCRdb on the reads, gives a single entry per CDR3 protein. The sample yields about 360,000 distinct CDR3 sequences, around a third seen once. This specimen consisted of cultured PBMCs, obtained from culture after CMV antigen stimulation. These receptors came from a human donor in good health (CMV status not recorded). Some clones in this sample may be carry-over from other donors' samples. CDR3s include the opening cysteine and the closing phenylalanine or tryptophan. A D gene is named only where the DNA matches it firmly. A clone size is listed for some rows: how often the clone was seen (once, few, many), or a class if it is expanded.

v_gene: TRBV11-3; abundance: few; d_gene: -; j_gene: TRBJ1-2; CDR3nt: TGTGCCAGCAGCTCCCGGACCTGGTGGGGCTACACCTTC; CDR3aa: CASSSRTWWGYTF
v_gene: TRBV6-6; abundance: -; d_gene: -; j_gene: TRBJ2-5; CDR3nt: TGTGCCAGCAAACAGGTCGACGAGACCCAGTACTTC; CDR3aa: CASKQVDETQYF
v_gene: TRBV5-6; abundance: -; d_gene: TRBD2; j_gene: TRBJ2-1; CDR3nt: TGTGCCAGCAGCTTTGTGGCGGGAGGTATCAATGAGCAGTTCTTC; CDR3aa: CASSFVAGGINEQFF
v_gene: TRBV6-1; abundance: -; d_gene: -; j_gene: TRBJ2-3; CDR3nt: TGCGGTCGGGAGGATACGCAGTATTTT; CDR3aa: CGREDTQYF
v_gene: TRBV7-2; abundance: few; d_gene: -; j_gene: TRBJ2-5; CDR3nt: TGTGCCAGCAGCTTAGGGCGGGGCCAAGAGACCCAGTACTTC; CDR3aa: CASSLGRGQETQYF
v_gene: TRBV28; abundance: -; d_gene: -; j_gene: TRBJ1-2; CDR3nt: TGTGCCAGCAGTCCCCCGAGTACTGGCTACACCTTC; CDR3aa: CASSPPSTGYTF
v_gene: TRBV7-2; abundance: many; d_gene: TRBD1; j_gene: TRBJ1-1; CDR3nt: TGTGCCAGCACCCTCGACAGGGGAAGCGAAGCTTTCTTT; CDR3aa: CASTLDRGSEAFF
v_gene: TRBV6-2/TRBV6-3; abundance: -; d_gene: -; j_gene: TRBJ1-2; CDR3nt: TGTGCCAGCAGTTATTACGTTGTTGGAGGCTACACCTTC; CDR3aa: CASSYYVVGGYTF
v_gene: TRBV12-3/TRBV12-4; abundance: few; d_gene: -; j_gene: TRBJ1-5; CDR3nt: TGTGCCAGCAGTTTAATGGTTGATCAGCCCCAGCATTTT; CDR3aa: CASSLMVDQPQHF
v_gene: TRBV12-3/TRBV12-4; abundance: -; d_gene: -; j_gene: TRBJ2-1; CDR3nt: TGTGCCAGCAGTTTATCGCAGGGTCGGAATGAGCAGTTCTTC; CDR3aa: CASSLSQGRNEQFF
v_gene: TRBV28; abundance: few; d_gene: -; j_gene: TRBJ2-3; CDR3nt: TGTGCCAGCACCTGGGACCGGGCTAGCACAGATACGCAGTATTTT; CDR3aa: CASTWDRASTDTQYF
v_gene: TRBV6-5; abundance: -; d_gene: -; j_gene: TRBJ1-2; CDR3nt: TGTGCCAGCAGTAGGGGGGTGGGGAGCTACACCTTC; CDR3aa: CASSRGVGSYTF
v_gene: TRBV27; abundance: few; d_gene: -; j_gene: TRBJ2-7; CDR3nt: TGTGCCAGCGCCGAGACACCTAGGAACGAGCAGTACTTC; CDR3aa: CASAETPRNEQYF
v_gene: TRBV29-1; abundance: -; d_gene: TRBD2; j_gene: TRBJ2-4; CDR3nt: TGCAGCGTTCTTAATAGCGGGGAGGATGCCCTAGCCAAAAACATTCAGTACTTC; CDR3aa: CSVLNSGEDALAKNIQYF
v_gene: TRBV6-2/TRBV6-3; abundance: -; d_gene: TRBD2; j_gene: TRBJ2-1; CDR3nt: TGTGCCAGCAGTTACTCCCCTAGCGGGAGTAAGGGTGAGCAGTTCTTC; CDR3aa: CASSYSPSGSKGEQFF
v_gene: TRBV6-2/TRBV6-3; abundance: -; d_gene: -; j_gene: TRBJ2-1; CDR3nt: TGTGCCAGCAGTTACATTTGGGGAAGGGTCTACAATGAGCAGTTCTTC; CDR3aa: CASSYIWGRVYNEQFF
v_gene: TRBV5-4; abundance: -; d_gene: TRBD2; j_gene: TRBJ2-3; CDR3nt: TGTGCCAGCAGCGCCACCGGGACTAGCTCCGCAGATACGCAGTATTTT; CDR3aa: CASSATGTSSADTQYF
v_gene: TRBV7-9; abundance: few; d_gene: -; j_gene: TRBJ2-3; CDR3nt: TGTGCCAGCAGCTCCCGCGGGATCGGCACAGATACGCAGTATTTT; CDR3aa: CASSSRGIGTDTQYF
v_gene: TRBV5-6; abundance: -; d_gene: TRBD1; j_gene: TRBJ2-1; CDR3nt: TGTGCCAGCAGCTTGGACAGGGGGTTCAACAATGAGCAGTTCTTC; CDR3aa: CASSLDRGFNNEQFF
v_gene: TRBV7-2; abundance: -; d_gene: -; j_gene: TRBJ1-5; CDR3nt: TGTGCCAGCAGCTGGCAGTACAATCAGCCCCAGCATTTT; CDR3aa: CASSWQYNQPQHF
v_gene: TRBV12-3/TRBV12-4; abundance: few; d_gene: -; j_gene: TRBJ1-3; CDR3nt: TGTGCCAGCAGAAAGGGGTTAGGAAACACCATATATTTT; CDR3aa: CASRKGLGNTIYF
v_gene: TRBV4-1; abundance: -; d_gene: TRBD1; j_gene: TRBJ2-7; CDR3nt: TGCGCCAGCAGCCCCCCCAGGGGGCTCAACGAGCAGTACTTC; CDR3aa: CASSPPRGLNEQYF
v_gene: TRBV5-4; abundance: -; d_gene: -; j_gene: TRBJ2-1; CDR3nt: TGTGCCAGCAGCTTGGACGGGAACCCCTATTCCGAGCAGTTCTTC; CDR3aa: CASSLDGNPYSEQFF
v_gene: TRBV12-3/TRBV12-4; abundance: once; d_gene: -; j_gene: TRBJ2-1; CDR3nt: TGTGCCAGCAGTTTAATTGGCGGCCCTACTGACAATGAGCAGTTCTTC; CDR3aa: CASSLIGGPTDNEQFF
v_gene: TRBV6-5; abundance: many; d_gene: TRBD2; j_gene: TRBJ2-1; CDR3nt: TGTGCCAGCAGTTACTCGGCTAGCGGGGCTTACAATGAGCAGTTCTTC; CDR3aa: CASSYSASGAYNEQFF
v_gene: TRBV20-1; abundance: -; d_gene: -; j_gene: TRBJ2-7; CDR3nt: TGCAGTGCCAACTTGGGACTTCCCTACGAGCAGTACTTC; CDR3aa: CSANLGLPYEQYF
v_gene: TRBV20-1; abundance: -; d_gene: TRBD2; j_gene: TRBJ2-3; CDR3nt: TGCAGTGCTCTACTAGCGGGAGAGTTAGATACGCAGTATTTT; CDR3aa: CSALLAGELDTQYF
v_gene: TRBV7-9; abundance: few; d_gene: -; j_gene: TRBJ2-5; CDR3nt: TGTGCCAGCAGCCCCTATACGACACTGGCATCAGAGACCCAGTACTTC; CDR3aa: CASSPYTTLASETQYF
v_gene: TRBV6-5; abundance: -; d_gene: TRBD1; j_gene: TRBJ1-2; CDR3nt: TGTGCCAGCAGGCCCGGGACAGTACTCGGAAATGGCTACACCTTC; CDR3aa: CASRPGTVLGNGYTF
v_gene: TRBV7-2; abundance: -; d_gene: -; j_gene: TRBJ2-7; CDR3nt: TGTGCCAGCAGTCCCCGCAGCGAAGTCGGCTACGAGCAGTACTTC; CDR3aa: CASSPRSEVGYEQYF
v_gene: TRBV2; abundance: -; d_gene: -; j_gene: TRBJ2-1; CDR3nt: TGTGCCAGCAGTGAGGAGGACCAGGCATATCGCTCCTACAATGAGCAGTTCTTC; CDR3aa: CASSEEDQAYRSYNEQFF
v_gene: TRBV19; abundance: -; d_gene: -; j_gene: TRBJ2-5; CDR3nt: TGTGCCAGTAGTATAGCGCGCCGGACTCAAGAGACCCAGTACTTC; CDR3aa: CASSIARRTQETQYF
v_gene: TRBV19; abundance: -; d_gene: -; j_gene: TRBJ1-2; CDR3nt: TGTGCCAGTAGTTTTCCACCGGACGGACCTAACTATGGCTACACCTTC; CDR3aa: CASSFPPDGPNYGYTF
v_gene: TRBV29-1; abundance: -; d_gene: -; j_gene: TRBJ2-3; CDR3nt: TGCAGCGTCGGAAACAGCGGGAGCACAGATACGCAGTATTTT; CDR3aa: CSVGNSGSTDTQYF
v_gene: TRBV9; abundance: -; d_gene: -; j_gene: TRBJ2-7; CDR3nt: TGTGCCAGCAGCGTAGAGGCAGACTACGAGCAGTACTTC; CDR3aa: CASSVEADYEQYF
v_gene: TRBV19; abundance: few; d_gene: TRBD1; j_gene: TRBJ2-2; CDR3nt: TGTGCCAGTAGTATCCCGGGACAGGAATACACCGGGGAGCTGTTTTTT; CDR3aa: CASSIPGQEYTGELFF
v_gene: TRBV7-8; abundance: many; d_gene: TRBD2; j_gene: TRBJ2-1; CDR3nt: TGTGCCAGCAGCGAACAGCTGGGCGGGAGGGCTGAGCAGTTCTTC; CDR3aa: CASSEQLGGRAEQFF
v_gene: TRBV20-1; abundance: -; d_gene: TRBD1; j_gene: TRBJ1-2; CDR3nt: TGCAGTACAGACAGGGGGCGAGACTATGGCTACACCTTC; CDR3aa: CSTDRGRDYGYTF
v_gene: TRBV6-5; abundance: -; d_gene: TRBD1; j_gene: TRBJ1-2; CDR3nt: TGTGCCAGCAGCCGGGACAGTCTTAACTATGGCTACACCTTC; CDR3aa: CASSRDSLNYGYTF
v_gene: TRBV12-3/TRBV12-4; abundance: -; d_gene: -; j_gene: TRBJ1-1; CDR3nt: TGTGCCAGCAGTTTAGGGAGGCACACTGAAGCTTTCTTT; CDR3aa: CASSLGRHTEAFF
v_gene: TRBV7-2; abundance: -; d_gene: TRBD2; j_gene: TRBJ2-2; CDR3nt: TGTGCCAGCAGCTTTCGGGGGGTCGGGGAGCTGTTTTTT; CDR3aa: CASSFRGVGELFF
v_gene: TRBV6-5; abundance: -; d_gene: TRBD1; j_gene: TRBJ2-5; CDR3nt: TGTGCCAGCAGTAGCCGGGACAGGGGGGTTGCCCAGTACTTC; CDR3aa: CASSSRDRGVAQYF
v_gene: TRBV28; abundance: -; d_gene: TRBD2; j_gene: TRBJ2-7; CDR3nt: TGTGCCAGCAGTTTACCGGCGGGGGGCTCCTACGAGCAGTACTTC; CDR3aa: CASSLPAGGSYEQYF
v_gene: TRBV4-1; abundance: -; d_gene: -; j_gene: TRBJ2-3; CDR3nt: TGCGCCAGCAGCCAAGATCGTTTGGGGGCTAGCACAGATACGCAGTATTTT; CDR3aa: CASSQDRLGASTDTQYF